This T cell receptor (beta chain) was recovered during a study of PD-1 blockade in classical Hodgkin lymphoma. As to time point: cycle 4 day 1 (C4D1), after around six weeks of nivolumab. All the patients suffered relapse after autologous stem cell transplantation, and brentuximab vedotin exposure differed. Germline V gene lookup returns CDR1 SGHTA and CDR2 FQGNSA. This CDR3 is built from 13 residues. Trimming cost V 4 bases and J 6 bases, with 10 bases left between them. Data came from immunoSEQ multiplex PCR; TCRdb stores just in-frame clones and leaves some out. The sample lists 46,000 or so clones, around 80% occurring once.

The chain recombines TRBV7-2 with TRBJ2-1, with D perhaps matching TRBD2 (6 bases). The sample in question was peripheral blood mononuclear cells (PBMCs), obtained before the fourth cycle of nivolumab. This clonotype was sampled from a human donor with classical Hodgkin lymphoma. The CDR3 spells CASSSSSANEQFF. The CDR3 DNA follows: TGTGCCAGCAGCTCCTCTAGCGCCAATGAGCAGTTCTTC.